What follows are 26 T cell receptor beta chains derived from one specimen sequenced in a study of tumor and adjacent non-tumor tissue in lung cancer. The template was RNA from unsorted bulk tissue. More than 3 cm separated this lung sample from the edge of the tumor. A modified ARM-PCR protocol with three rounds of nested PCR amplified TCRbeta. In TCRdb, the multiplex PCR reads were re-called with MiXCR into one record per CDR3 protein. The table includes 55,000 to 65,000 distinct CDR3 sequences, about 56% detected once. Sequenced input: distant non-tumor lung tissue. The receptors here all came from a man in his 70s with non-small cell lung cancer.

On this clonotype itself: An end of the junction differs from the germline gene, which may be a read error. The chain uses TRBV4-2 and TRBJ2-5; the match to TRBD2 covers 14 bases. This CDR3 contains 18 residues. Germline loops: CDR1 LGHNA, CDR2 YNFKEQ. CDR3 amino acids: CVSSPGTSGRGLSVTQYF. CDR3 DNA sequence: TGTGTCAGCAGCCCTGGGACTAGCGGGAGAGGCTTATCTGTGACCCAGTACTTC.

Turning to this clonotype: Compared with germline, one end of the junction differs, possibly owing to a read error. The chain couples TRBV6-1 to TRBJ1-1; possibly TRBD1 for D (6 bases). Germline-derived CDR1 and CDR2 are MNHNS and SASEGT. The CDR3 runs to 15 residues. This chain's CDR3 is CASSVVQGRNTEALF. The CDR3, as DNA: TGTGCCAGCAGTGTAGTGCAGGGGAGGAACACTGAAGCTCTCTTT.

This clonotype was seen many times. The rearrangement uses TRBV12-3 or TRBV12-4 and TRBJ1-3; D is possibly TRBD1 (5 bases). The CDR3 covers 14 residues. Between the trimmed V and J ends, which lost 6 bases and 0 bases, there was a span of 9 bases. The CDR3 is CASSQTVSGNTIYF. The CDR3, as DNA: TGTGCCAGCAGCCAGACAGTCTCTGGAAACACCATATATTTT.

On this clonotype itself: At one of its ends the junction is not consistent with the germline gene, which may arise from a read error. This chain uses TRBV11-2 with TRBJ2-2, with 10 nucleotides matching TRBD1. Germline-derived CDR1 and CDR2 are SGHAT and FQNNGV. The CDR3 is 13 residues long. CDR3 nucleotide sequence: TGTGCCAGCGGGGGACAGGGGATCGGGGAGCTATTTTTT. It is translated as CASGGQGIGELFF.

As concerns this clonotype: The conserved final phenylalanine or tryptophan is absent from the CDR3, which likely points to a read error. The chain is built from TRBV6-5 and TRBJ1-1; TRBD1 matches 9 bases. The CDR3 totals 16 residues. Germline V gene data show CDR1 as MNHEY and CDR2 as SVGAGI. CDR3 protein: CASALVGQGRYTEAFL. CDR3 DNA: TGTGCCAGCGCTCTGGTAGGACAGGGGCGCTACACCGAAGCTTTCCTT.

This clonotype ranks as medium-sized. The chain has TRBV6-1 and TRBJ2-1; a weak D match, TRBD2 (6 bases). The CDR3 is 14 amino acids. The V and J ends lost 3 bases and 6 bases respectively, with 12 bases between them. Germline loops: CDR1 MNHNS, CDR2 SASEGT. DNA for the CDR3: TGTGCCAGCAGTGAGGGTCTAGCGAGCAATGAGCAGTTCTTC. Translated: CASSEGLASNEQFF.

This clonotype was seen at least ten times. This chain joins TRBV10-3 and TRBJ2-7, with D tentatively TRBD1 (6 bases). Looked up from germline, CDR1 is ENHRY and CDR2 is SYGVKD. Trimming left V 4 bases short and J 4 bases short, with 14 bases between. CDR3 size: 14 residues. The CDR3 is CAISVRQAAYEQYF. CDR3 nucleotide sequence: TGTGCCATCAGTGTGAGACAGGCTGCATACGAGCAGTACTTC.

This clonotype was seen repeatedly, ten times or more. The chain carries TRBV10-3 and TRBJ1-1, with 8 nucleotides matching TRBD1. Germline assignment: CDR1 ENHRY and CDR2 SYGVKD. The CDR3 is made up of 14 amino acids. With 5 bases clipped from V and 2 bases from J, the junction kept 4 bases outside the gene matches. CDR3 sequence: CAISYRGVNTEAFF. The DNA of the CDR3 is TGTGCCATCAGTTACAGGGGGGTAAACACTGAAGCTTTCTTT.

The chain links TRBV12-3 or TRBV12-4 to TRBJ2-7; D gene ambiguous. Between the trimmed V and J ends, which lost 6 bases and 2 bases, there was a span of 11 bases. This CDR3 is built from 13 residues. The CDR3 here is CASRIGSAYEQYF. The CDR3 DNA is TGTGCCAGCAGGATAGGGTCTGCCTACGAGCAGTACTTC.

With regard to this clonotype: A read error may produce the germline difference seen at one junction end. This chain links TRBV12-3 or TRBV12-4 with TRBJ1-2, with D perhaps TRBD1 (6 bases). This CDR3 is built from 15 residues. CDR3 nucleotides: TGTGCCAGCAGTCAGCCCCGGGGGGGCCGGGATGGGTACGCCTTC. This translates into CASSQPRGGRDGYAF.

As regards this clonotype: The conserved final phenylalanine or tryptophan is absent from the CDR3, which likely points to a read error. The chain has TRBV20-1 and TRBJ1-5; D is unclear. CDR1 is DFQATT, CDR2 SNEGSKA, per germline (reference sequence). The V end was cut by 3 bases, the J end by 1 base, with 4 bases between. This CDR3 has 12 residues. The CDR3 coding sequence is TGCAGTGCTAGGGGGAGCAATCAGCCCCAGCATGTT. Protein product: CSARGSNQPQHV.

This chain connects TRBV11-3 to TRBJ2-2; a possible D gene is TRBD1 (6 bases). CDR3 size: 13 residues. Germline V gene sequence: CDR1 SGHNT, CDR2 YENEEA. V was clipped by 9 bases and J by 7 bases, with 15 bases between them. The CDR3 DNA reads TGTGCCAGAAGCAGCACAGGGTACGGGGAGCTGTTTTTT. This translates into CARSSTGYGELFF. Full variable domain (rest looked up from reference TRBV11-3 and TRBJ2-2): EAGVVQSPRYKIIEKKQPVAFWCNPISGHNTLYWYLQNLGQGPELLIRYENEEAVDDSQLPKDRFSAERLKGVDSTLKIQPAELGDSAVYLCARSSTGYGELFFGEGSRLTVL.

The J gene is TRBJ2-5, the V gene TRBV7-9, with a weak D call TRBD2 (6 bases). Trimming cost V 2 bases and J 0 bases, with 10 bases left between them. Per the germline V gene, CDR1 is SEHNR and CDR2 is FQNEAQ (reference sequence). The CDR3 extends over 15 amino acids. DNA of the CDR3: TGTGCCAGCAGCTTAATGGGGGAGGACCAAGAGACCCAGTACTTC. Translation gives CASSLMGEDQETQYF.

Concerning this clonotype itself: Since the CDR3 does not end with the conserved phenylalanine or tryptophan, this likely comes from a read error. The CDR3: CASSPRGAGGSYEQYL. The CDR3, as DNA: TGTGCCAGCAGTCCCCGAGGAGCGGGCGGCTCCTACGAGCAGTACTTA. The rearrangement links TRBV11-2 to TRBJ2-7, with a possible D match to TRBD2 (6 bases). This CDR3 is built from 16 residues. CDR1 and CDR2 (germline): SGHAT, FQNNGV. V was pared by 6 bases and J by 0 bases, with 18 bases between.

As concerns this clonotype: The junction differs from germline at one of its ends, possibly a read error. This chain links TRBV4-1 with TRBJ1-5; tentatively, D is TRBD1 (5 bases). Germline CDR1 MGHRA, CDR2 YSYEKL. This CDR3 is 18 amino acids long. The CDR3: CANSPTLRGDGHNQPQHF. The CDR3 bases are TGCGCCAACAGCCCCACACTTAGAGGGGATGGGCACAATCAGCCCCAGCATTTT.

The J gene is TRBJ1-1, the V gene TRBV5-1; the D is unclear. This CDR3 spans 16 amino acids. Trimming shortened V by 0 bases and J by 2 bases, and 14 bases separated the two germline ends. Germline CDR1 is SGHRS and CDR2 is YFSETQ. The CDR3 protein is CASSLGLRGENTEAFF. For the CDR3, the DNA is TGCGCCAGCAGCTTGGGTCTTCGCGGAGAAAACACTGAAGCTTTCTTT.

This clonotype has just one count. At one of its ends the junction is not consistent with the germline gene, which may arise from a read error. The V call is TRBV4-2, the J call TRBJ2-7, with 13 bases matching TRBD2. Per germline, CDR1 LGHNA and CDR2 YNFKEQ. The CDR3 has 16 amino acids. Here the CDR3 DNA reads TGTACCAGCAGCCAAGGGACTAGCGGGGATTCCTACGAGCGGTGCTTC. Translated, it gives CTSSQGTSGDSYERCF.

Note on this clonotype: The junction shows a germline mismatch at one end, possibly a read error. J is TRBJ2-7 and V is TRBV5-1, with 7 bases matching TRBD1. The CDR3 covers 15 residues. Germline V gives CDR1 SGHRS, CDR2 YFSETQ. The chain's CDR3 is CASSWLTGTTYEKCF. The CDR3 DNA reads as TGCGCCAGCAGCTGGTTGACAGGGACGACCTACGAGAAGTGCTTC.

A word on this clonotype: The CDR3 carries no conserved terminal phenylalanine or tryptophan, so it likely arises from a read error. V usage is TRBV6-5 and J usage is TRBJ2-3; D not certain. CDR1 is MNHEY and CDR2 is SVGAGI in the germline V gene. CDR3 length equals 11 residues. The CDR3 DNA follows: TGTGCCAGCGGCTACCCAGATATGCAGTATTTA. Translating gives CASGYPDMQYL.

V and J are TRBV7-9 and TRBJ2-7, with no clear D. The V gene's germline CDR1 is SEHNR and CDR2 FQNEAQ (reference sequence). Trimming stripped 1 base from V and 3 bases from J, with 7 bases between. The CDR3 sequence is 13 residues long. Written as DNA, the CDR3 is TGTGCCAGCAGCTTAGACGGCAACTACGAGCAGTACTTC. This encodes CASSLDGNYEQYF. Full variable domain (missing parts from reference TRBV7-9 and TRBJ2-7): DTGVSQNPRHKITKRGQNVTFRCDPISEHNRLYWYRQTLGQGPEFLTYFQNEAQLEKSRLLSDRFSAERPKGSFSTLEIQRTEQGDSAMYLCASSLDGNYEQYFGPGTRLTVT.

Turning to this clonotype: The junction differs from germline at one of its ends, possibly a read error. The chain uses TRBV6-5 and TRBJ2-7; 10 bases align to TRBD2. CDR1 MNHEY and CDR2 SVGAGI come from the germline V gene. CDR3 length equals 14 residues. CDR3 sequence reads: CASSYSWLAGARCF. The CDR3, as DNA: TGTGCCAGCAGTTACTCCTGGCTAGCGGGGGCGCGGTGCTTC.

This clonotype was recorded a few times. Likely a read error: the CDR3 ends without its conserved phenylalanine or tryptophan. J is TRBJ2-7 and V is TRBV6-5; D ambiguous. This CDR3 has 15 amino acids. Trimming removed 0 bases from V and 2 bases from J, with 11 bases in between. Germline values: CDR1 MNHEY, CDR2 SVGAGI. The CDR3 nucleotides read TGTGCCAGCAGTTACTCGCTATGGGGTACCTACGAGCAGTACCTC. Translation: CASSYSLWGTYEQYL.

This clonotype is medium-sized. The CDR3, as DNA: TGTGCCAGCAGCTTTCCGGGGGCGGCCGGGGAGCTGTTTTTT. Translation gives CASSFPGAAGELFF. The V and J genes are TRBV5-4 and TRBJ2-2; D may match TRBD1 or TRBD2 (6 bases each). The germline V gene has CDR1 SGHNT and CDR2 YYREEE (reference sequence). Deletions cut 2 bases from V and 6 bases from J, with 11 bases between. The CDR3 sequence is 14 residues long. Variable domain in full (rest from reference TRBV5-4 and TRBJ2-2): ETGVTQSPTHLIKTRGQQVTLRCSSQSGHNTVSWYQQALGQGPQFIFQYYREEENGRGNFPPRFSGLQFPNYSSELNVNALELDDSALYLCASSFPGAAGELFFGEGSRLTVL.

This clonotype showed up many times. The chain couples TRBV12-5 to TRBJ2-1; TRBD2 aligns across 7 bases. The CDR3 consists of 16 residues. Losses at the gene ends were 1 base for V and 3 bases for J; bases not matched to a gene: 6. Germline V gives CDR1 LGHNT, CDR2 FRNRAP. CDR3: CASGLGSGTFYNEQFF. CDR3 bases: TGTGCTAGTGGTTTGGGGAGCGGGACCTTCTACAATGAGCAGTTCTTC.

This clonotype has only a few counts. V is TRBV28 and J is TRBJ1-5; D possibly corresponds to TRBD1 (5 bases). This CDR3 contains 19 residues. Per the germline V gene, CDR1 is MDHEN and CDR2 is SYDVKM. V was clipped by 7 bases and J by 0 bases, with 25 bases between them. The CDR3 loop is CASIRYDTFDSLSNQPQHF. In DNA form, the CDR3 reads TGTGCCAGCATCAGATATGACACCTTTGACAGCCTTAGCAATCAGCCCCAGCATTTT. The full variable domain, completed using reference TRBV28 and TRBJ1-5, is DVKVTQSSRYLVKRTGEKVFLECVQDMDHENMFWYRQDPGLGLRLIYFSYDVKMKEKGDIPEGYSVSREKKERFSLILESASTNQTSMYLCASIRYDTFDSLSNQPQHFGDGTRLSIL.

Turning to this clonotype: A much larger clone sits a single nucleotide away, making a read error possible. The chain combines TRBV6-1 with TRBJ1-5; TRBD1 might be the D (6 bases). Per the germline V gene, CDR1 is MNHNS and CDR2 is SASEGT. The CDR3 sequence is 14 residues long. The CDR3 protein is CARSEQGPNQPQHF. CDR3 DNA: TGTGCCCGCAGTGAACAGGGCCCAAATCAGCCCCAGCATTTT.